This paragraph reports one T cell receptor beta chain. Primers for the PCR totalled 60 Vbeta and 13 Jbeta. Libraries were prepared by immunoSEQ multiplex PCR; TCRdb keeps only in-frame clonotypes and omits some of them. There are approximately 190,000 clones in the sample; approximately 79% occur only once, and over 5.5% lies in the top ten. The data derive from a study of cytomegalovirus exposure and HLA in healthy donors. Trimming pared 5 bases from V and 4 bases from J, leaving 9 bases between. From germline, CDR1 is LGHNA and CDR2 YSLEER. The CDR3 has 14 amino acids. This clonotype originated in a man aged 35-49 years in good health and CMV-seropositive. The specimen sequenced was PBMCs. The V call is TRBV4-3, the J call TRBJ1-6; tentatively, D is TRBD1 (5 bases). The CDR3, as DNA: TGCGCCAGCAGCACTGGACATTATAATTCACCCCTCCACTTT. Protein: CASSTGHYNSPLHF.